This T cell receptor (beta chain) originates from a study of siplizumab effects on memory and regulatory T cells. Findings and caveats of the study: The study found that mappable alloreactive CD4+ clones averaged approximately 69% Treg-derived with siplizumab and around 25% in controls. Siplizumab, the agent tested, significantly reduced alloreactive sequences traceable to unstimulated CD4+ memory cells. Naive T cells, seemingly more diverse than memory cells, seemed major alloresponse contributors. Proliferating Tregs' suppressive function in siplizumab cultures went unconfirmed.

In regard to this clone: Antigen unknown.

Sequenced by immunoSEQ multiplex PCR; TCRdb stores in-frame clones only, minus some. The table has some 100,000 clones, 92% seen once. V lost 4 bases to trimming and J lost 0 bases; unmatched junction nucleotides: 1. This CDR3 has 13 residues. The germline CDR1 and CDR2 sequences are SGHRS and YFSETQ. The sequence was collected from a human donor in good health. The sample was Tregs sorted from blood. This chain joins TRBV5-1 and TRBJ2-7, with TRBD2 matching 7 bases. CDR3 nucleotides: TGCGCCAGCAGCCGGGACTACTCCTACGAGCAGTACTTC. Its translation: CASSRDYSYEQYF.